This TCR beta chain was observed in a study of identical twins. Of note for this clonotype: Its specificity is unknown.

General study points: The degree of excess twin sharing was weaker in beta out-of-frame sequences.

TCRdb called the 5' RACE reads again in MiXCR, with one record for every CDR3 protein. The sample includes hundreds of thousands of distinct CDR3 sequences, approximately 6% of them seen just once. The V segment lost 3 bases and the J segment 7 bases; nucleotides outside the gene matches: 3. The CDR3 is made up of 14 amino acids. Germline V gene sequence: CDR1 KGHSH, CDR2 LQKENI. Input material: naive T cells sorted from blood. This TCR was recovered from a man younger than 35 in good health. The V and J genes are TRBV18 and TRBJ1-4; 9 bases align to TRBD1. The CDR3 loop is CASSPGTGPEKLFF. In DNA form, the CDR3 reads TGTGCCAGCTCACCTGGGACAGGGCCTGAAAAACTGTTTTTT. The full variable domain, completed using reference TRBV18 and TRBJ1-4, is NAGVMQNPRHLVRRRGQEARLRCSPMKGHSHVYWYRQLPEEGLKFMVYLQKENIIDESGMPKERFSAEFPKEGPSILRIQQVVRGDSAAYFCASSPGTGPEKLFFGSGTQLSVL.